This T cell receptor (beta chain) was identified during a study of shared clonotypes between healthy human individuals. Overall study results and limits: Sequencing of the sorted subsets was shown by rarefaction to be incomplete despite large depth.

In regard to this clone: Antigen specificity is unknown.

On sorted subsets, replicate PCRs used 150 to 250 ng DNA, or 31,000 or so T cell genomes. The repertoire was sequenced with immunoSEQ multiplex PCR; TCRdb's copy has only in-frame clones and lacks some. The sample carries around 2,100,000 clones, approximately 94% recorded once. As defined, naive CD8 cells were CD45RO-negative and positively selected for CCR7, with terminally differentiated effector memory CD45RA+ cells excluded. All of the donors resided in Nashville, Tennessee, and each was a Caucasian adult. The sequence came from a man aged 18 to 29 in good health. Material for sequencing was naive CD8+ T cells sorted from blood.

The CDR3 is CSVVRAGEGKTQYF. Written as DNA, the CDR3 is TGCAGCGTTGTAAGAGCGGGAGAAGGGAAGACCCAGTACTTC. V is TRBV29-1 and J is TRBJ2-5, with TRBD2 identical over 8 bases. Losses at the gene ends were 4 bases for V and 6 bases for J; bases not matched to a gene: 10. The CDR3 has 14 amino acids. The germline gives CDR1 SQVTM, CDR2 ANQGSEA.